This T cell receptor beta chain is drawn from a study of vaccination effects on CD4 cells after COVID-19. Study-wide findings and caveats: Clones induced by infection and by vaccine showed marked clonal contraction late after vaccination. Within healthy vaccinees, only 1 of 255 vaccine-induced clones displayed cross-reactivity with common cold coronaviruses.

Assay: immunoSEQ multiplex PCR; the TCRdb copy retains only in-frame clones and omits some. The sample consists of some 28,000 clones, 65% of them appearing once. Upon completion of about 10 days in culture, CD4+ T cells were isolated. On this clone itself: Antigen specificity is unknown.

CDR1 and CDR2 from the germline V gene are GTSNPN and SVGIG (reference sequence). V was clipped by 4 bases and J by 3 bases; unmatched bases: 9. There are 15 residues in the CDR3. The rearrangement links TRBV30 to TRBJ2-7; 10 bases are a match to TRBD1. The clonotype originates from a human donor who received a COVID-19 vaccine. The material sequenced was CD4+ T cells from PBMCs cultured without peptide, taken before COVID-19 vaccination. CDR3 amino acids: CAWIGGGQGGYEQYF. CDR3 coding DNA: TGTGCCTGGATCGGGGGTGGACAGGGGGGCTACGAGCAGTACTTC.